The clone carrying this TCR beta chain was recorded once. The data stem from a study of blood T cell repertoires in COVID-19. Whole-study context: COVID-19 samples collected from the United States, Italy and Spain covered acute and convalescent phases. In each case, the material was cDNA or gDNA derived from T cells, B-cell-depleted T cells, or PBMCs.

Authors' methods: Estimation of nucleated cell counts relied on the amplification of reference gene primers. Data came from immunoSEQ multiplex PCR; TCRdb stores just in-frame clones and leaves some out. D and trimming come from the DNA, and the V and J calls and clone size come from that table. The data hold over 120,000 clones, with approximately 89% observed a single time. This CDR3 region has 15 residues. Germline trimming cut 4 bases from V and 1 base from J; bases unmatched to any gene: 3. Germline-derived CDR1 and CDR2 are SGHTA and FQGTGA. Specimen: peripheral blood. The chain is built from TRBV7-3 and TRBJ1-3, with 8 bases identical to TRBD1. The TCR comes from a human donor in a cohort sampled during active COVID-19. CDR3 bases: TGTGCCAGCAGCTCGGGGACAGGATCTGGAAACACCATATATTTT. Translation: CASSSGTGSGNTIYF.